A selection of T cell receptor beta chains follows, all from one sample in a study of PD-1 blockade in classical Hodgkin lymphoma. The method was immunoSEQ multiplex PCR; TCRdb's version includes in-frame clones alone and lacks a portion of them. The table records around 29,000 clones, 80% to 90% of them present only once. The sequencing here drew on CD4+ T cells from blood, taken before the fourth cycle of nivolumab. All receptors come from a human donor with classical Hodgkin lymphoma. Both conserved end residues are trimmed from each CDR3. Expanded clones get a size class; other rows say once, few or many, or leave the size out.

V gene	J gene	clone size	CDR3 protein
TRBV5-1	TRBJ1-1	.	ASSLRQGANTEAF
TRBV10-1	TRBJ2-2	.	ASSDVAGLETGELF
TRBV5-1	TRBJ2-1	.	ASSMGTGDEQF
TRBV10-3	TRBJ1-4	.	AISEAGTGYEKLF
TRBV5-6	TRBJ2-7	.	ASSWGWRDEQY
TRBV5-1	TRBJ1-1	.	ASSLPGTANTEAF
TRBV5-5	TRBJ2-1	.	ASSDLAGEQF
TRBV29-1	TRBJ1-2	.	SVPGQGANGYT
TRBV6-5	TRBJ2-1	.	ASSWTTGSSYNEQF
TRBV7-3	TRBJ1-1	.	ASSSGTGHTEAF
TRBV11-2	TRBJ1-4	.	ASNLGQGGGNEKLF
TRBV21-1	TRBJ1-5	few	ASSTGTGLRGRSNQPQH
TRBV5-1	TRBJ1-2	few	ASSPVVGNPSGGYT
TRBV19	TRBJ2-4	.	ASKPPGENIQY
TRBV7-9	TRBJ2-1	.	ASSFGGEQF
TRBV6-6	TRBJ2-3	.	ASNQQGIGADTQY
TRBV5-1	TRBJ2-5	.	ASSLADVRTQETQY
TRBV5-1	TRBJ2-7	few	ASSQGQSYEQY
TRBV7-2	TRBJ2-3	.	ASSSLVATDTQY
TRBV6-5	TRBJ1-3	.	ASSPGASSGNTIY
TRBV5-1	TRBJ1-4	few	ASSLQGNEKLF
TRBV30	TRBJ1-2	few	AWDLGWDHGYT
TRBV6-6	TRBJ2-7	.	ASSGSGGVSYEQY
TRBV5-1	TRBJ1-2	.	ASSLDEGSYGYT
TRBV5-1	TRBJ2-1	.	ASSLLVSEGEQF
TRBV5-6	TRBJ1-6	few	ASSLDRISPLH
TRBV5-1	TRBJ1-3	.	ASSLDTSGNTIY
TRBV5-4	TRBJ1-2	.	ASSLGPVRGYGYT
TRBV30	TRBJ2-7	.	AWNYLGQGKQY
TRBV5-1	TRBJ2-4	.	ASSLERDNFKNIQY
TRBV5-1	TRBJ1-1	few	ASSTEAGIEAF
TRBV10-1	TRBJ1-6	few	ASSEYREGQSPLH
TRBV2	TRBJ2-3	.	ASKDARGGLTDTQY
TRBV19	TRBJ1-2	.	ASRGEGYGYT
TRBV18	TRBJ2-3	.	ASSPGTSGGRDTQY
TRBV5-1	TRBJ2-6	.	ACRESSGANVLT
TRBV30	TRBJ1-5	.	AWSVLVPDPNQPQH
TRBV5-1	TRBJ2-3	.	ASGSSTDTQY
TRBV5-1	TRBJ2-3	.	ASSSGAGGTDTQY
TRBV11-2	TRBJ1-2	.	ASSRIRGRSYGYT
TRBV5-1	TRBJ2-3	.	ASSFTDTQY
TRBV5-1	TRBJ2-1	.	ASSIRGNNEQF
TRBV7-9	TRBJ2-5	.	ASSFRTGGGETQY
TRBV5-1	TRBJ2-5	.	ASSPGLAGDYQETQY
TRBV6-5	TRBJ2-7	.	ASRTDTGVRGEQY
TRBV5-5	TRBJ1-1	.	ASSNRVGQGTEAF